This paragraph covers one T cell receptor (beta chain) sequence. Its antigen is undetermined. The record originates from a study of post-analysis software for immune sequencing data. Study-wide results and caveats: F measure grouped same-batch samples tightly together. Roughly five TRBV segments, including TRBV5-6, TRBV5-1 and TRBV20-1, were more frequent in patients than controls.

The CDR3 runs to 19 residues. Germline assignment: CDR1 SEHNR and CDR2 FQNEAQ (reference sequence). V was shortened by 5 bases and J by 0 bases, with 22 bases between the two germline ends. Every TCR beta cDNA library bore unique molecular identifiers. Input amounts of 1 to 10 million T cells were used. These gave about 500,000 cDNA molecules, so each molecule approximated one T cell. TCRdb passed the PCR reads through MiXCR, listing each CDR3 protein once. The sample includes hundreds of thousands of distinct CDR3 sequences, less than 35% of them seen just once. What was sequenced was blood. This clonotype originated in a girl between 5 and 17 years old with multiple sclerosis. The chain links TRBV7-9 to TRBJ1-4; D gene ambiguous. The CDR3 nucleotides read TGTGCCAGCAGCCAAGATCGTTTATGGGGAATGGCAACTAATGAAAAACTGTTTTTT. It codes for CASSQDRLWGMATNEKLFF. The full variable domain, its missing parts supplied by reference TRBV7-9 and TRBJ1-4, is DTGVSQNPRHKITKRGQNVTFRCDPISEHNRLYWYRQTLGQGPEFLTYFQNEAQLEKSRLLSDRFSAERPKGSFSTLEIQRTEQGDSAMYLCASSQDRLWGMATNEKLFFGSGTQLSVL.